This TCR beta chain comes out of a study of shared clonotypes between healthy human individuals. Study at large: Used for every donor were three CD4 naive, three CD4 memory, two CD8 naive and one CD8 memory plate. The study's findings and limits: Naive CD4 clonotype sharing across a few donors was 5% to 6%. Non-shared clonotypes showed lower generation probabilities than clonotypes common to all four donors.

Assay used: immunoSEQ multiplex PCR; TCRdb lists only in-frame clones, some missing. Of under 200,000 clones in the sample, approximately 92% are singletons; the top ten hold 0.067%. About this clone itself: Antigen: not known.

The CDR3 sequence is 17 residues long. The germline V and J ends were trimmed by 5 bases and 0 bases, with 20 bases remaining between them. Germline V gene lookup returns CDR1 SGHVS and CDR2 FQNEAQ. The sequenced sample consisted of naive CD4+ T cells sorted from blood. Subset noted: CD45RA+ positively selected. This TCR came from a woman younger than 45 in good health. The chain recombines TRBV7-8 with TRBJ2-7; no definite D call. CDR3 sequence (DNA): TGTGCCAGCAGCCCCGTTTTGTTATCCGGGTTCTCCTACGAGCAGTACTTC. Its translation is CASSPVLLSGFSYEQYF.